This TCR beta chain was obtained from a study of CD8 T cells in Susac syndrome. Study-wide findings and caveats: As acknowledged by the study, its TCR sequencing and HLA analysis included a relatively small number of individuals.

Points on this clonotype: No antigen is known for it.

Reverse transcription of 0.5 to 1 ug RNA was performed with random hexamers. Coverage of TCR beta CDR3 amplification by immunoSEQ multiplex PCR extended to 54 Vbeta and 13 Jbeta. TCRdb re-derived calls from the immunoSEQ multiplex PCR reads in MiXCR, one entry per CDR3 protein. The sample includes 400,000 or so distinct CDR3 sequences, approximately 89% of them seen just once. CD8+ and CD4+ T cells circulating in blood were sequenced for TCR beta. Isolation of CD8+ and CD4+ T cells was performed negatively, whereas enrichment of TEMRA cells was done by FACS. Germline CDR1 and CDR2: SGHRS and YFSETQ. The CDR3 runs to 13 residues. The V and J ends lost 1 base and 3 bases respectively, with 8 bases between them.

The specimen was CD8+ T cells from PBMCs. This receptor was taken from a human donor with multiple sclerosis. The chain couples TRBV5-1 to TRBJ2-7; D is ambiguous. CDR3: CASSLTEFYEQYF. CDR3 coding DNA: TGCGCCAGCAGCTTGACAGAGTTCTACGAGCAGTACTTC.